This entry lists 27 T cell receptor beta chains sequenced from one sample in a study of blood T cell repertoires in COVID-19. Measured with immunoSEQ multiplex PCR; TCRdb has only the in-frame clones, and not every one. The sample shows fewer than 350,000 clones, less than 95% of them seen only once. The sequenced material came from PBMCs or T cells enriched from blood (not recorded which). These receptor sequences come from a man aged 35 to 55 who had been exposed to COVID-19.

The chain has TRBV25-1 and TRBJ2-7, with 13 bases matching TRBD2. Germline V CDR1 and CDR2: MGHDK, SYGVNS. This CDR3 is 17 amino acids long. J was trimmed by 5 bases and V by 2 bases; bases with no gene match: 9. As DNA, the CDR3 is TGTGCCAGCAGTGAAATCGGACTAGCGGGAGATCAGCACGAGCAGTACTTC. Amino acid sequence: CASSEIGLAGDQHEQYF.

The CDR3 bases are TGTGCCAGCAGCCTCGGGGAGCGGGAGGTTGGCACAGATACGCAGTATTTT. Translating it yields CASSLGEREVGTDTQYF. V and J are TRBV7-9 and TRBJ2-3; 9 bases are a match to TRBD2. J was trimmed by 1 base and V by 5 bases; bases with no gene match: 10. CDR1 is SEHNR and CDR2 is FQNEAQ in the germline V gene (reference sequence). The CDR3 has 17 residues.

This rearrangement joins TRBV27 to TRBJ2-1, with 13 bases that match TRBD2. Looked up from germline, CDR1 is MNHEY and CDR2 is SMNVEV (reference sequence). This CDR3 spans 15 amino acids. V dropped 6 bases and J dropped 8; count of bases not matched to a gene: 7. The CDR3 DNA follows: TGTGCCAGCAGGCGACTAGCGGGAGGCTCCTATGAGCAGTTCTTC. It codes for CASRRLAGGSYEQFF.

The chain is built from TRBV10-1 and TRBJ2-1, with 8 bases lining up with TRBD2. The length of the CDR3 is 16 residues. The V gene's germline CDR1 is WNHNN and CDR2 SYGVQD (reference sequence). V trimming: 0 bases; J trimming: 7 bases; junction bases outside the gene matches: 8. The CDR3 loop is CASSESARLAQNEQFF. The CDR3 nucleotides read TGCGCCAGCAGTGAGTCTGCCCGACTAGCGCAGAATGAGCAGTTCTTC.

The genes are TRBV30 and TRBJ1-1, with 9 bases fitting TRBD1. V shed 2 bases, J shed 5 bases, and the junction held 9 bases outside the gene matches. CDR3 length: 15 residues. The germline CDR1 and CDR2 sequences are GTSNPN and SVGIG (reference sequence). CDR3 residues: CAWSTGTGTTTEAFF. The CDR3 DNA reads as TGTGCCTGGAGTACCGGGACAGGGACGACGACTGAAGCTTTCTTT.

The rearrangement uses TRBV5-1 and TRBJ2-1; 11 bases line up with TRBD1. Germline V lookup: CDR1 SGHRS, CDR2 YFSETQ. The CDR3 runs to 15 residues. V was clipped by 2 bases and J by 6 bases; unmatched bases: 4. The DNA of the CDR3 is TGCGCCAGCAGCTTTTTCGGGACAGGGGGCAATGAGCAGTTCTTC. This gives the protein CASSFFGTGGNEQFF. The full variable domain, rest sourced from reference TRBV5-1 and TRBJ2-1, is KAGVTQTPRYLIKTRGQQVTLSCSPISGHRSVSWYQQTPGQGLQFLFEYFSETQRNKGNFPGRFSGRQFSNSRSEMNVSTLELGDSALYLCASSFFGTGGNEQFFGPGTRLTVL.

Only a few counts were recorded for this clone. CDR3 sequence reads: CASSPRGRGGRLTGELFF. For the CDR3, the DNA is TGTGCCAGCAGTCCTCGGGGTCGGGGAGGGCGTCTCACCGGGGAGCTGTTTTTT. This chain joins TRBV6-6 and TRBJ2-2, with 7 nucleotides matching TRBD2. V lost 5 bases, J lost 4 bases, and 16 bases stayed unmatched. CDR1 is MNHNY and CDR2 is SVGAGI in the germline V gene (reference sequence). This CDR3 is 18 amino acids long.

J is TRBJ2-1 and V is TRBV29-1, with D unclear. This CDR3 spans 16 amino acids. Trimming removed 2 bases at V and 1 base at J, with 15 bases between. Germline-derived CDR1 and CDR2 are SQVTM and ANQGSEA. CDR3 protein: CSVESPTAESYNEQFF. CDR3 bases: TGCAGCGTTGAATCACCTACCGCGGAATCCTACAATGAGCAGTTCTTC.

This chain's CDR3 is CASSERENKEQYF. The DNA for the CDR3 is TGTGCCAGCAGTGAGCGGGAGAATAAAGAGCAGTACTTC. The rearrangement joins TRBV6-2 or TRBV6-3 to TRBJ2-7, with 8 bases lining up with TRBD2. This CDR3 has 13 residues. The V segment lost 5 bases and the J segment 7 bases; nucleotides outside the gene matches: 7. From germline, CDR1 is MNHEY and CDR2 SVGEGT.

This sequence joins TRBV27 and TRBJ2-3; 9 bases fit TRBD2. Trimming cost V 6 bases and J 2 bases; bases outside gene matches: 15. The CDR3 runs 18 residues. Per the germline V gene, CDR1 is MNHEY and CDR2 is SMNVEV (reference sequence). The CDR3 nucleotides are TGTGCCAGCAGACCAGGGGTAGCGGGAGTGTCGGCCACAGATACGCAGTATTTT. As protein: CASRPGVAGVSATDTQYF.

This clone was observed once. The chain is built from TRBV5-4 and TRBJ2-7; a possible D gene is TRBD2 (6 bases). Germline V gives CDR1 SGHNT, CDR2 YYREEE (reference sequence). The V and J ends lost 4 bases and 0 bases respectively, with 14 bases between them. The length of the CDR3 is 15 residues. The CDR3 loop is CASSIRDGSSYEQYF. CDR3 in DNA: TGTGCCAGCAGCATCCGGGACGGGAGCTCCTACGAGCAGTACTTC.

The chain combines TRBV6-6 with TRBJ1-4, with 8 bases lining up with TRBD1. The CDR3 length is 16 residues. The V gene end was trimmed by 0 bases and the J gene end by 3 bases; junction bases not matched to a gene: 3. CDR1 is MNHNY, CDR2 SVGAGI, per germline (reference sequence). CDR3 sequence reads: CASSYSDREANEKLFF. The CDR3 bases are TGTGCCAGCAGTTACTCGGACAGGGAAGCTAATGAAAAACTGTTTTTT.

This chain links TRBV6-4 with TRBJ2-1; D gene uncertain. This CDR3 spans 16 amino acids. Germline V gene sequence: CDR1 MRHNA, CDR2 SNTAGT. V was pared by 1 base and J by 0 bases, with 10 bases between. CDR3 sequence: CASSDLGKYSYNEQFF. The CDR3 bases are TGTGCCAGCAGTGACTTGGGCAAATACTCCTACAATGAGCAGTTCTTC.

V is TRBV27 and J is TRBJ1-4; D remains ambiguous. V was trimmed by 6 bases and J by 10 bases, leaving 21 bases between them. The CDR3 spans 15 residues. Germline CDR1 reads MNHEY; CDR2 reads SMNVEV (reference sequence). The CDR3 DNA reads TGTGCCAGCAGACCACCGGGATATTCATACGGAAAACTGTTTTTT. Translating it yields CASRPPGYSYGKLFF.

V usage is TRBV7-8 and J usage is TRBJ1-1, with D uncertain. The germline V and J ends were trimmed by 5 bases and 5 bases, with 15 bases remaining between them. The CDR3 totals 14 residues. Per germline, CDR1 SGHVS and CDR2 FQNEAQ. The CDR3 nucleotides are TGTGCCAGCAGCACGCAGAAACGAGGGACTGAAGCTTTCTTT. Residues: CASSTQKRGTEAFF. Variable domain in full (rest from reference TRBV7-8 and TRBJ1-1): GAGVSQSPRYKVAKRGQDVALRCDPISGHVSLFWYQQALGQGPEFLTYFQNEAQLDKSGLPSDRFFAERPEGSVSTLKIQRTQQEDSAVYLCASSTQKRGTEAFFGQGTRLTVV.

V and J are TRBV5-4 and TRBJ1-4; D is perhaps TRBD1 (6 bases). This CDR3 is built from 15 residues. Trimming stripped 4 bases from V and 6 bases from J, with 16 bases between. The V gene's germline CDR1 is SGHNT and CDR2 YYREEE (reference sequence). The CDR3 nucleotides are TGTGCCAGCAGCCCGGGTCCAAACAGGGATGAAAAACTGTTTTTT. Protein: CASSPGPNRDEKLFF. Variable domain in full (rest from reference TRBV5-4 and TRBJ1-4): ETGVTQSPTHLIKTRGQQVTLRCSSQSGHNTVSWYQQALGQGPQFIFQYYREEENGRGNFPPRFSGLQFPNYSSELNVNALELDDSALYLCASSPGPNRDEKLFFGSGTQLSVL.

The CDR3 coding sequence is TGTGCCAGCAGCTTGGCCCGGACAGGCCTGAACACCGGGGAGCTGTTTTTT. This sequence encodes CASSLARTGLNTGELFF. The chain joins TRBV5-5 to TRBJ2-2; 7 positions agree with TRBD1. The trim removed 0 bases at V and 1 base at J, leaving 6 bases unmatched. Germline CDR1 is SGHKS and CDR2 is YYEKEE (reference sequence). CDR3 length: 17 amino acids. Full variable domain (rest looked up from reference TRBV5-5 and TRBJ2-2): DAGVTQSPTHLIKTRGQQVTLRCSPISGHKSVSWYQQVLGQGPQFIFQYYEKEERGRGNFPDRFSARQFPNYSSELNVNALLLGDSALYLCASSLARTGLNTGELFFGEGSRLTVL.

This sequence joins TRBV28 and TRBJ1-5; 7 bases map to TRBD1. V was pared by 3 bases and J by 2 bases, with 7 bases of the junction left unmatched. The CDR3 is made up of 16 amino acids. Germline-derived CDR1 and CDR2 are MDHEN and SYDVKM. The CDR3 bases are TGTGCCAGCAGTTTTTTAGGGGGCTCGGGCAATCAGCCCCAGCATTTT. Translated: CASSFLGGSGNQPQHF. Full variable domain (remainder filled in from reference TRBV28 and TRBJ1-5): DVKVTQSSRYLVKRTGEKVFLECVQDMDHENMFWYRQDPGLGLRLIYFSYDVKMKEKGDIPEGYSVSREKKERFSLILESASTNQTSMYLCASSFLGGSGNQPQHFGDGTRLSIL.

The chain uses TRBV6-2 or TRBV6-3 and TRBJ1-5; no firm D call. This CDR3 has 19 amino acids. V shed 0 bases and J shed 3 bases, with 21 bases lying between them. Germline V lookup: CDR1 MNHEY, CDR2 SVGEGT. The CDR3 protein is CASSYSLDAARVDNQPQHF. The CDR3, as DNA: TGTGCCAGCAGTTACTCCCTGGATGCAGCGAGGGTAGACAATCAGCCCCAGCATTTT.

The chain combines TRBV5-1 with TRBJ2-1; D possibly corresponds to TRBD2 (5 bases). Germline values: CDR1 SGHRS, CDR2 YFSETQ. The CDR3 is made up of 12 amino acids. V lost 0 bases and J lost 8, with 6 bases in between. Here the CDR3 reads CASSLAGDEQFF. CDR3 in DNA: TGCGCCAGCAGCTTGGCCGGGGATGAGCAGTTCTTC.

The chain combines TRBV30 with TRBJ2-2, with D perhaps matching TRBD1 (5 bases). The V gene lost 4 bases and the J gene lost 6 bases, with 12 bases spanning the gap. The CDR3 runs 13 residues. Germline V gene lookup returns CDR1 GTSNPN and CDR2 SVGIG (reference sequence). The CDR3 sequence is CAWNQGGSGELFF. The CDR3 bases are TGTGCCTGGAATCAGGGTGGGTCCGGGGAGCTGTTTTTT.

This chain connects TRBV19 to TRBJ2-1, with D tentatively TRBD1 (5 bases). The V end was cut by 7 bases, the J end by 0 bases, with 13 bases between. Germline V lookup: CDR1 LNHDA, CDR2 SQIVND (reference sequence). This CDR3 spans 15 amino acids. The CDR3 nucleotides are TGTGCCAGTAAGGGCAGGGAAGGCTCCTACAATGAGCAGTTCTTC. Translation: CASKGREGSYNEQFF.

About this clone: The junction does not match germline at one end; this may be a read error. The chain uses TRBV15 and TRBJ1-2; D is unresolved. The length of the CDR3 is 12 residues. Looked up from germline, CDR1 is LNHNV and CDR2 is YYDKDF (reference sequence). CDR3 bases: TGTGCCACCAGCAGAGTTGCGGAGGAGCCACTGTTC. Translated, it gives CATSRVAEEPLF. The whole variable domain, remainder taken from reference TRBV15 and TRBJ1-2, is DAMVIQNPRYQVTQFGKPVTLSCSQTLNHNVMYWYQQKSSQAPKLLFHYYDKDFNNEADTPDNFQSRRPNTSFCFLDIRSPGLGDTAMYLCATSRVAEEPLFGSGTRLTVV.

The rearrangement links TRBV10-2 to TRBJ2-7, with 9 bases aligning to TRBD1. The CDR3 loop spans 14 amino acids. Germline-derived CDR1 and CDR2 are WSHSY and SAAADI. The V gene end was trimmed by 6 bases and the J gene end by 5 bases; junction bases not matched to a gene: 8. The CDR3 loop reads CASSGTGGIDEQYF. The CDR3 region has the DNA TGCGCCAGCAGCGGTACAGGGGGCATAGACGAGCAGTACTTC.

The chain uses TRBV18 and TRBJ2-2, with 13 nucleotides matching TRBD2. Per germline, CDR1 KGHSH and CDR2 LQKENI. The CDR3 is 17 amino acids. The V and J ends lost 1 base and 7 bases, in that order; junction bases with no gene match: 6. CDR3 sequence reads: CASSPRTSGSISGELFF. In DNA form, the CDR3 reads TGTGCCAGCTCACCACGGACTAGCGGGAGCATTAGCGGGGAGCTGTTTTTT.

CDR3 in DNA: TGTGCCAGTAGTATAGAAAGGACAGTGGAGGGCTACACCTTC. It specifies CASSIERTVEGYTF. V is TRBV19 and J is TRBJ1-2; perhaps TRBD1 as D (6 bases). This CDR3 spans 14 amino acids. V lost 0 bases, J lost 8 bases, and 13 bases lay in between. Looked up from germline, CDR1 is LNHDA and CDR2 is SQIVND (reference sequence).

V and J are TRBV28 and TRBJ2-5, with 7 bases matching TRBD1. The V and J ends lost 5 bases and 3 bases, in that order; junction bases with no gene match: 6. The CDR3 length is 14 residues. Per the germline V gene, CDR1 is MDHEN and CDR2 is SYDVKM. The CDR3 protein is CASSRYGQEETQYF. CDR3 nucleotide sequence: TGTGCCAGCAGTCGATACGGACAGGAAGAGACCCAGTACTTC.